This TCR beta chain was sequenced during a study of blood T cells in healthy people across ages. Study-wide points: For the donors, CMV status was unknown and possibly confounded expanded clonotype changes. Compared with aged donors, long-lived donors showed fewer expanded clones, suggesting selection.

This CDR3 is 15 amino acids long. The germline V gene has CDR1 MNHNY and CDR2 SVGAGI (reference sequence). V lost 5 bases and J 0 bases, leaving 13 bases between the germline ends. Next came a second PCR, run for roughly 6 to 11 cycles, which used a sample-barcoded 5' primer along with a J-beta primer mix. TCRdb fed the 5' RACE reads into MiXCR, producing one record per CDR3 protein. The table lists about 1.5 million distinct CDR3 sequences, 35% to 45% of them singletons. This clonotype has a handful of counts. Its antigen is unknown. The clonotype originates from a woman aged 18-30 years in good health. Sequencing was done on a sample of blood. The rearrangement joins TRBV6-6 to TRBJ2-5, with D possibly matching TRBD1 (6 bases). CDR3 protein: CASSAPGANQETQYF. The DNA for the CDR3 is TGTGCCAGCAGTGCCCCAGGGGCTAACCAAGAGACCCAGTACTTC.